This T cell receptor beta chain emerged from a study of PD-1 blockade in classical Hodgkin lymphoma. The CDR3 is 16 residues long. The junction had 10 bases not matched to a gene; V was cut back by 6 bases and J by 5 bases. Germline V gene data show CDR1 as MNHEY and CDR2 as SMNVEV (reference sequence). The time point is: newly diagnosed, previously untreated cHL patient sample. Of note for this clone: Antigen unknown.

TCRdb keeps only in-frame clones here, not all; method: immunoSEQ multiplex PCR. The data hold tens of thousands of clones, with roughly 93% observed a single time. General observations from the study: What caused the repertoire differences, perhaps disease activity or prior therapy, remains undefined.

The specimen sequenced was peripheral blood mononuclear cells (PBMCs). V and J are TRBV27 and TRBJ2-1; the match to TRBD2 covers 10 bases. The TCR was taken from a human donor with classical Hodgkin lymphoma. The CDR3 DNA is TGTGCCAGCAGCTTCCTAGCGGGAGAACATAACAATGAGCAGTTCTTC. Translated: CASSFLAGEHNNEQFF.